This entry describes one TCR beta chain. The antigen is unknown. The record originates from a study of T cell responses to AZD1222 COVID-19 vaccine. Study-wide results and limits: Clonal diversity was possibly underestimated, and white British individuals and females predominated among donors. Without day 14 samples, only post-peak T cell repertoires were studied. Baseline serostatus was positive in only six AZD1222 recipients. Nearly half of the spike-specific TCRs reportedly recognize variant regions that carry no mutations.

The junction had 5 bases not matched to a gene; V was cut back by 1 base and J by 6 bases. Germline assignment: CDR1 MDHEN and CDR2 SYDVKM. The CDR3 runs 16 residues. Here immunoSEQ multiplex PCR was the method, and the copy in TCRdb shows in-frame clones only, minus some. The table shows 110,000 or so clones, with over 85% occurring only once. The sequencing here drew on peripheral blood, taken on day 0 of MenACWY control vaccination. The gene calls are TRBV28 and TRBJ1-5; 11 positions match TRBD1. The origin of this receptor is an adult in good health. The CDR3: CASSLFGTGGGQPQHF. CDR3 DNA sequence: TGTGCCAGCAGTTTATTTGGGACAGGGGGGGGTCAGCCCCAGCATTTT.